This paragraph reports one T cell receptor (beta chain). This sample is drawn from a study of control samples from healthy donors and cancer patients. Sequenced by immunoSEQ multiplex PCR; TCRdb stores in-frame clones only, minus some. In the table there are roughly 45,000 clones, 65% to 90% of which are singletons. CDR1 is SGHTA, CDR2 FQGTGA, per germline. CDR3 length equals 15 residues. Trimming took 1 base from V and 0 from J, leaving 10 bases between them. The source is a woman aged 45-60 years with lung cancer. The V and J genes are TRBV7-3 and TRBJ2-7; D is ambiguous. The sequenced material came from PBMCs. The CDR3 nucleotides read TGTGCCAGCAGCTTAAGTCCAGGTGACTCCTACGAGCAGTACTTC. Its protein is CASSLSPGDSYEQYF.